This paragraph reports one T cell receptor (beta chain). These data are taken from a study of blood T cell repertoires in COVID-19. Study context: Samples of COVID-19 (acute and convalescent) were obtained from the United States, Italy and Spain. PBMCs, B-cell-depleted T cells, or T cells provided the cDNA or gDNA that made up the material.

The CDR3 extends over 14 amino acids. Germline trimming cut 1 base from V and 7 bases from J; bases unmatched to any gene: 7. Per germline, CDR1 GTSNPN and CDR2 SVGIG (reference sequence). Original data processing: Estimated nucleated cell counts came from reference gene primer amplification. The protocol was immunoSEQ multiplex PCR, while the TCRdb copy is restricted to in-frame clones and leaves out a portion. V, J and clone size are taken as reported in that table, and D and trimming were inferred from the DNA itself. The sample records 220,000 or so clones, less than 85% being singletons. The clonotype originates from a woman of 80 years or more with acute or convalescent COVID-19. Sequencing was done on a sample of peripheral blood. The chain couples TRBV30 to TRBJ1-2; 9 nucleotides line up with TRBD1. The chain's CDR3 is CAWSAGTGWLGYTF. In nucleotides, the CDR3 is TGTGCCTGGAGTGCTGGGACAGGGTGGCTTGGCTACACCTTC.